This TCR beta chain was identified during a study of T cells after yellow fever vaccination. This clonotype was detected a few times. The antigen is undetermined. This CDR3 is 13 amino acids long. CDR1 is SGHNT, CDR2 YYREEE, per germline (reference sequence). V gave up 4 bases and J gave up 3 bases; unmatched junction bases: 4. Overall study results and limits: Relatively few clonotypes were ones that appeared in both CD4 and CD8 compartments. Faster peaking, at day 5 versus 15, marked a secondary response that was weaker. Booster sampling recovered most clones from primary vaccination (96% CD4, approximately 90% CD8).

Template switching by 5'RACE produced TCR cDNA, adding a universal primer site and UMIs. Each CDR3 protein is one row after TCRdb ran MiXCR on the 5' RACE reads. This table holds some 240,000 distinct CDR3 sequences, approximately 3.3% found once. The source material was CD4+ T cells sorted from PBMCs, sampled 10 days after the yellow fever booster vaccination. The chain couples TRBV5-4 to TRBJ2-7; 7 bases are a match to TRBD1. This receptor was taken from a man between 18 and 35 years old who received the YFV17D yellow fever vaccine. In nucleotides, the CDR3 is TGTGCCAGCAGCATCCGGGACAGCTACGAGCAGTACTTC. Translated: CASSIRDSYEQYF.